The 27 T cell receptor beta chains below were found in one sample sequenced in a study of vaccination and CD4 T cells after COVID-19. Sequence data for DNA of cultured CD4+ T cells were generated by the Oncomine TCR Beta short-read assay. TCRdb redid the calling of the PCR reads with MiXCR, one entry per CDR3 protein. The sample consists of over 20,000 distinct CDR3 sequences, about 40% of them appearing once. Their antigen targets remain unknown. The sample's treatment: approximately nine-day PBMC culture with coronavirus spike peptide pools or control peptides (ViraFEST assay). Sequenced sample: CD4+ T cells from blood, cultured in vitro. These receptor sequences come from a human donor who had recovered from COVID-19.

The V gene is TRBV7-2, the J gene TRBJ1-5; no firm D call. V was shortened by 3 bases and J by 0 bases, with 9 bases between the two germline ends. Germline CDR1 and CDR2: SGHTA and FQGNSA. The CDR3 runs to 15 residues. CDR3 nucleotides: TGTGCCAGCAGCTTTTTCCAGGATAGCAATCAGCCCCAGCATTTT. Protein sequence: CASSFFQDSNQPQHF.

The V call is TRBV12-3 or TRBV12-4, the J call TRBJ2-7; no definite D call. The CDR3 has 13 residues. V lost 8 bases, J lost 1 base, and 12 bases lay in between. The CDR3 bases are TGTGCCAGCGAGGACGGACGATCCTACGAGCAGTACTTC. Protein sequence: CASEDGRSYEQYF.

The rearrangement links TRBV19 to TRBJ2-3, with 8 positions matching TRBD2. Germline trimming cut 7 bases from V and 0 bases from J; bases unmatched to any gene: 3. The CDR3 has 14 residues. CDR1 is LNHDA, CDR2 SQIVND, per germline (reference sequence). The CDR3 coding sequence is TGTGCCAGTAACGGGGGGGATAGCACAGATACGCAGTATTTT. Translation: CASNGGDSTDTQYF.

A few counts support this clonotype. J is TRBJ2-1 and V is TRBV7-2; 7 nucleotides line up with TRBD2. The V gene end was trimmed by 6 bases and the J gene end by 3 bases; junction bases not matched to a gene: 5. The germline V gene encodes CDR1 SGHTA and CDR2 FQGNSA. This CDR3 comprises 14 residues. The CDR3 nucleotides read TGTGCCAGCAGTTTGGGAGGGCTCTACAATGAGCAGTTCTTC. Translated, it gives CASSLGGLYNEQFF.

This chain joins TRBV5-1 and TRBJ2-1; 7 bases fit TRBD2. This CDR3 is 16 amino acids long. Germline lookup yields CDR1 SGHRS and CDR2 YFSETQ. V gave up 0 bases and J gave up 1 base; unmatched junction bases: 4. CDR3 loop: CASSLALAGSYNEQFF. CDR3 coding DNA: TGCGCCAGCAGCTTGGCCTTAGCGGGTTCCTACAATGAGCAGTTCTTC.

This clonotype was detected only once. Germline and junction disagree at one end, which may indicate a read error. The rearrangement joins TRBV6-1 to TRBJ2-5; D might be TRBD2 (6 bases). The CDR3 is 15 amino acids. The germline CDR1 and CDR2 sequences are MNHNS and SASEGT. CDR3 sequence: CANSAEGLLQETQYF. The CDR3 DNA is TGTGCCAACAGTGCGGAGGGCTTACTACAAGAGACCCAGTACTTC.

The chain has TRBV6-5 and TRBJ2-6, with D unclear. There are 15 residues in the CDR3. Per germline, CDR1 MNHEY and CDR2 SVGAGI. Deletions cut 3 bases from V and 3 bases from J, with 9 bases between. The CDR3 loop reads CASSYVFGGANVLTF. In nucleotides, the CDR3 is TGTGCCAGCAGTTATGTTTTCGGTGGGGCCAACGTCCTGACTTTC.

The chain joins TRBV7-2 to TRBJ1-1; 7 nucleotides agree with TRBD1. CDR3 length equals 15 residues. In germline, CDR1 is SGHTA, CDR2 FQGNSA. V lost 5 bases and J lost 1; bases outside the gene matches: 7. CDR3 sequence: CASSPQGVTNTEAFF. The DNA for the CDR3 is TGTGCCAGCAGCCCGCAGGGGGTCACGAACACTGAAGCTTTCTTT.

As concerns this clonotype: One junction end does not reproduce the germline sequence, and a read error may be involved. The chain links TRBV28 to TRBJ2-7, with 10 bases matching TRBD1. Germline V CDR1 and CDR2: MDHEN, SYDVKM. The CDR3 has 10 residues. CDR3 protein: CASSGQGVSF. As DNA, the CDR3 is TGTGCCAGCAGTGGACAGGGGGTTTCCTTC.

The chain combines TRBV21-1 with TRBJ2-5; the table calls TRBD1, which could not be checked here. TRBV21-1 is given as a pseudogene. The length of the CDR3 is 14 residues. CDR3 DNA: TGTGCCAGCAGAAGGGGGGGCGAACAAGAGACCCAGTACTTC. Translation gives CASRRGGEQETQYF.

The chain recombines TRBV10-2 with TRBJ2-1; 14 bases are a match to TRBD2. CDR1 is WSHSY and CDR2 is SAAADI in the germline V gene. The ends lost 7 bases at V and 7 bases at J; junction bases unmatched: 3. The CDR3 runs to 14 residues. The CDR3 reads CASKTSGGANEQFF. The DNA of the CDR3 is TGCGCCAGCAAGACTAGCGGGGGGGCGAATGAGCAGTTCTTC.

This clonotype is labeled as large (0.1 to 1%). This CDR3 reads CASSPRQLANTGELFF. The CDR3 DNA is TGTGCCAGCAGCCCGCGACAACTCGCGAACACCGGGGAGCTGTTTTTT. The chain recombines TRBV7-2 with TRBJ2-2; D is uncertain. The germline gives CDR1 SGHTA, CDR2 FQGNSA. With 5 bases removed from V and 0 bases from J, the gap between germline ends came to 13 bases. This CDR3 contains 16 residues. Full variable domain (rest looked up from reference TRBV7-2 and TRBJ2-2): GAGVSQSPSNKVTEKGKDVELRCDPISGHTALYWYRQSLGQGLEFLIYFQGNSAPDKSGLPSDRFSAERTGGSVSTLTIQRTQQEDSAVYLCASSPRQLANTGELFFGEGSRLTVL.

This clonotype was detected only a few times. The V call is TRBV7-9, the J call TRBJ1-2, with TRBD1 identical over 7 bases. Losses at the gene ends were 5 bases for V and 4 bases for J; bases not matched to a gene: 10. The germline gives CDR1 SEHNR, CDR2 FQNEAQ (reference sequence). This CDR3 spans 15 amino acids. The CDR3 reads CASSPGDSQTYGYTF. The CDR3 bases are TGTGCCAGCAGCCCGGGGGACAGCCAGACCTATGGCTACACCTTC.

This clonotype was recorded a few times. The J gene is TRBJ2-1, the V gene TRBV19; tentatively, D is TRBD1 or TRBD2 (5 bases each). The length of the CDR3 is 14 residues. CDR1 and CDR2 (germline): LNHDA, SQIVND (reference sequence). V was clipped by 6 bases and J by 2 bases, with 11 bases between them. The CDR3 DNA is TGTGCCAGTAGGGACCGGGACGCCTACAATGAGCAGTTCTTC. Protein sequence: CASRDRDAYNEQFF.

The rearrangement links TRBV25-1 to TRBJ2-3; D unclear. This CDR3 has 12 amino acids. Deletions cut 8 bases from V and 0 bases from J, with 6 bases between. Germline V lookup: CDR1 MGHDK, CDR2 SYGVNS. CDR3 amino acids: CASRLSTDTQYF. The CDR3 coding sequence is TGTGCCAGCCGGCTTAGCACAGATACGCAGTATTTT.

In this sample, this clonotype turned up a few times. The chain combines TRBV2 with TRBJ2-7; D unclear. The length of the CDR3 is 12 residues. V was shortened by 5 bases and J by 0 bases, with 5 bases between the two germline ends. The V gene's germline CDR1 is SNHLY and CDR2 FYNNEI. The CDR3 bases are TGTGCCAGCAGTAGAAGCTCCTACGAGCAGTACTTC. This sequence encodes CASSRSSYEQYF.

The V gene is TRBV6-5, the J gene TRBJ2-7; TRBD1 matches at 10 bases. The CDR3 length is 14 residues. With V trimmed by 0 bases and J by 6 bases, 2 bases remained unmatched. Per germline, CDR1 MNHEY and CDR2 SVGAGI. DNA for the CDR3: TGTGCCAGCAGTTACTCGGGACAGGGGACCGAGCAGTACTTC. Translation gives CASSYSGQGTEQYF.

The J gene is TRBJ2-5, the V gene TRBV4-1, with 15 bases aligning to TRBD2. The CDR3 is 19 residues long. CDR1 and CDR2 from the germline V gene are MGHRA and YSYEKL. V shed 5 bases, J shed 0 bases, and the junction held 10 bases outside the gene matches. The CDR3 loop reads CASSSRPGLAGGNQETQYF. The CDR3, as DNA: TGCGCCAGCAGCTCCCGCCCGGGACTAGCGGGGGGTAACCAAGAGACCCAGTACTTC.

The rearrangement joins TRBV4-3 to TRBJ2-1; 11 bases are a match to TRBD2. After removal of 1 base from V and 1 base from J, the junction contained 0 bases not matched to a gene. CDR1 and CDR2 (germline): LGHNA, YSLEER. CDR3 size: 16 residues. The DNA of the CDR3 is TGCGCCAGCAGCCAAGGACTAGCGGGATCCTACAATGAGCAGTTCTTC. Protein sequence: CASSQGLAGSYNEQFF.

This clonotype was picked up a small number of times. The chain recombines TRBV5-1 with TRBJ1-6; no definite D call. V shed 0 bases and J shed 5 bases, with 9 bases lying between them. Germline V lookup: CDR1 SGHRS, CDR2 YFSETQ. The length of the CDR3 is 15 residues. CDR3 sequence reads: CASSLARVDNSPLHF. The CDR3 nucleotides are TGCGCCAGCAGCTTGGCCCGGGTCGATAATTCACCCCTCCACTTT.

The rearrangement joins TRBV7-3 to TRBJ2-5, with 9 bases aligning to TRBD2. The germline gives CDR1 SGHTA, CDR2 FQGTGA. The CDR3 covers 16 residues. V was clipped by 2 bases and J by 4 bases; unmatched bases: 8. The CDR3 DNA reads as TGTGCCAGCAGCTTACGGGGTAGCGGGGGAGGAGAGACCCAGTACTTC. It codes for CASSLRGSGGGETQYF.

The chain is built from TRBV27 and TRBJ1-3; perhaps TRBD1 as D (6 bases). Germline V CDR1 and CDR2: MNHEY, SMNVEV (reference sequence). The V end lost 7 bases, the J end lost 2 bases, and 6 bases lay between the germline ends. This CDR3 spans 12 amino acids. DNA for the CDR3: TGTGCCAGCAAGGGGGCTGGAAACACCATATATTTT. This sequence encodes CASKGAGNTIYF.

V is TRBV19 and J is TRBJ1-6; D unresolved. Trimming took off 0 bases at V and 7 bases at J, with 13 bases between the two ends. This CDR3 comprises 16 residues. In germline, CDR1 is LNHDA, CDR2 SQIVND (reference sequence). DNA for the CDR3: TGTGCCAGTAGTATAGAAGTCAGCCAGCTCAATTCACCCCTCCACTTT. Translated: CASSIEVSQLNSPLHF.

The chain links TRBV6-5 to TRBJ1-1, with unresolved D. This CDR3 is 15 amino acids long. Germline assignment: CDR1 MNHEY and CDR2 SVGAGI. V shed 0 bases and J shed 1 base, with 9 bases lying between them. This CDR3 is CASSYSIAGNTEAFF. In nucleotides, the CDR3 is TGTGCCAGCAGTTACTCGATCGCAGGGAACACTGAAGCTTTCTTT.

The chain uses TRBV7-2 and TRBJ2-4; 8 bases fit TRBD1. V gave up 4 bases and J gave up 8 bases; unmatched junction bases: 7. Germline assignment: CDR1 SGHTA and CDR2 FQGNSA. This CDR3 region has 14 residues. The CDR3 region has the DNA TGTGCCAGCAGCTCCAGGGGGCCGCGGGACATTCAGTACTTC. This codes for CASSSRGPRDIQYF.

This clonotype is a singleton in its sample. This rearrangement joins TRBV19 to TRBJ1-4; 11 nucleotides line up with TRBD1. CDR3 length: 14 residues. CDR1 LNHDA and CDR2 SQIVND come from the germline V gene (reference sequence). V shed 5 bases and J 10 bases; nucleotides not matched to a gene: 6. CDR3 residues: CASSLRDRGAKLFF. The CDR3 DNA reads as TGTGCCAGTAGTCTCCGGGACAGGGGGGCAAAACTGTTTTTT.

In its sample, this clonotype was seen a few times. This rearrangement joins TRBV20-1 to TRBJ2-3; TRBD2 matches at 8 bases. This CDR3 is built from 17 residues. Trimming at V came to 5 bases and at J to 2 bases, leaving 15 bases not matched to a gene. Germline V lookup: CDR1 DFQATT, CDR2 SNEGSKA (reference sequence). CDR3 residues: CSAPHGTSGKYTDTQYF. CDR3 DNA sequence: TGCAGTGCTCCCCATGGCACTAGCGGAAAGTACACAGATACGCAGTATTTT.